This T cell receptor beta chain derives from a study of T-cell memory formation after mild COVID-19 (dated by TCRdb to the early 2020s). At the level of the whole study: TCR sequence clusters from the two donors were largely donor specific. In a couple of donors, T-cell clones that expanded and contracted after mild COVID-19 were tracked by sequencing TCRalpha and TCRbeta repertoires over time. The cohort was made up of two young adult volunteers, one female and one male, who were previously healthy. Study-wide conclusions, independent of this receptor: Some responding clones were detected in pre-infection memory, suggesting pre-existing cross-reactive memory T cells joined the SARS-CoV-2 response. The second-wave clones that peaked on day 37 were not confirmed to be SARS-CoV-2 specific. Clones that contracted from day 15 to 85 showed balanced CD4/CD8 phenotypes, whereas a second wave of clones that expanded from day 15 to 37 leaned towards CD4+. The study included only two mild cases, and larger cohorts that include severe cases with pre-infection samples were judged to be necessary. Contracting CD4+ clones were located mainly in the CM and EM memory subsets, whereas CD8+ clones were found to be enriched in EMRA.

Of note for this clonotype: The antigen it binds to is not known. No much larger clone is present one base from it, and per-base qualities are unavailable.

PBMCs were isolated by Ficoll-Paque density gradient centrifugation. Counted from cysteine to phenylalanine, this CDR3 has 14 amino acids. Only CDR3 DNA is held: 42 bases, read in frame from base 1. Unmatched junction bases come to 4, with V trimmed by 8 bases and J by 4 bases. These reads were obtained on an Illumina NovaSeq 6000. TCRalpha and TCRbeta cDNA libraries were built by 5'RACE with constant-segment primers, adding sample barcodes and unique molecular identifiers. RNA was extracted from every sample with Trizol reagent. Library amplification was performed in two PCR steps, and a second sample barcode and Illumina TruSeq adapters were introduced in the second step. Libraries were sequenced on an Illumina NovaSeq with 2 x 150 bp paired-end reads. Per the original workflow: Demultiplexing of reads and collapsing into UMI-guided consensus sequences were performed with migec v1.2.7. Using mixcr v2.1.11, UMI consensuses were aligned to TRA and TRB V and J templates and then assembled into clonotypes. A clonotype was counted as expanded or contracted only when both edgeR and NoisET called the clonotype significant, with the noise models trained on biological replicates. For edgeR calls, a false discovery rate-adjusted p below 0.01 and a log2 fold-change threshold of 1 were applied. PCA with hierarchical clustering of max-normalized trajectories of the 1000 most abundant clonotypes was used as exploratory dynamics analysis. Separately sequenced CD4+ and CD8+ repertoires were used to assign a CD4 or CD8 phenotype to each responding clone. TCRdb's own reprocessing of the public reads used fastp at Q25 and MiXCR and kept productive beta chains. Identical CDR3 protein sequences are pooled into one entry, listed with their most common genes and DNA. V and J calls and clone size were set by TCRdb, not the authors. The sample table records some 290,000 distinct CDR3 sequences; 15% to 20% of these occur just once. The ten largest make up 20% to 25% of the sample.

The TCR comes from a man aged 18 to 30 who had mild COVID-19 (a few samples of this study predate the infection). The sample titles of this study are shuffled in the database, so cell type and time point are left out; the donor was told from shared clones. Source material: PBMCs or a T cell subset sorted from them (not recorded which). The sequence joins TRBV23-1 to TRBJ2-6, and 8 junctional nucleotides match TRBD2. TRBV23-1 is flagged as an ORF with uncertain function. The sequenced DNA: TGCGCCAGCTCGGGGGGGTCGGGGGCCAACGTCCTGACTTTC. Its protein reads: CASSGGSGANVLTF.